The 10 T cell receptor beta chains below were found in one sample sequenced in a study of cytomegalovirus exposure and HLA in healthy donors. The PCR had 60 Vbeta and 13 Jbeta primers. The assay was immunoSEQ multiplex PCR, and TCRdb's table has in-frame clones only and misses some. The sample records under 100,000 clones, 76% being singletons. The sample comprised PBMCs. The receptors stem from a man aged 35-49 years in good health and CMV-seronegative.

The chain links TRBV6-1 to TRBJ1-2, with a possible D match to TRBD1 (5 bases). The CDR3 is made up of 15 amino acids. Trimming took off 6 bases at V and 5 bases at J, with 19 bases between the two ends. CDR1 is MNHNS, CDR2 SASEGT, per germline. The CDR3 DNA follows: TGTGCCAGCAGGAAGGGCCTGACAGACGGGTATGGCTACACCTTC. Its translation is CASRKGLTDGYGYTF.

CDR3 sequence reads: CASSQGPTGGFIYGYTF. The CDR3 DNA reads as TGCGCCAGCAGCCAAGGGCCGACAGGGGGCTTTATCTATGGCTACACCTTC. The chain uses TRBV4-3 and TRBJ1-2; 10 bases line up with TRBD1. The J segment lost 4 bases and the V segment lost 1 base, leaving 9 bases of the junction unmatched. Germline V gene data show CDR1 as LGHNA and CDR2 as YSLEER. The CDR3 runs to 17 residues.

This clone was counted a single time. The chain carries TRBV4-1 and TRBJ1-6; D not resolved. The length of the CDR3 is 12 residues. The germline gives CDR1 MGHRA, CDR2 YSYEKL. Trimming took off 1 base at V and 10 bases at J, with 5 bases between the two ends. The CDR3 is CASSQGRSPLHF. CDR3 nucleotide sequence: TGCGCCAGCAGCCAAGGTAGATCACCCCTCCACTTT.

The chain links TRBV5-1 to TRBJ2-5, with 11 bases that match TRBD2. Germline V gene lookup returns CDR1 SGHRS and CDR2 YFSETQ. The CDR3 spans 16 residues. The ends lost 3 bases at V and 7 bases at J; junction bases unmatched: 11. Written as DNA, the CDR3 is TGCGCCAGCAGCTCTTCGGATAGCGGGGGGGCCAGGACCCAGTACTTC. This codes for CASSSSDSGGARTQYF.

This chain joins TRBV5-1 and TRBJ2-7; possibly TRBD2 for D (6 bases). The CDR3 runs to 14 residues. V was pared by 0 bases and J by 12 bases, with 19 bases between. Per germline, CDR1 SGHRS and CDR2 YFSETQ. The CDR3 coding sequence is TGCGCCAGCAGCTTGGGGCGGACGGAGGGCCCGAGGTACTTC. It translates to CASSLGRTEGPRYF.

The genes are TRBV5-1 and TRBJ2-5, with D possibly TRBD2 on 5 matching bases. Trimming took 4 bases from V and 3 from J, leaving 16 bases between them. The CDR3 contains 15 residues. Looked up from germline, CDR1 is SGHRS and CDR2 is YFSETQ. CDR3 in DNA: TGCGCCAGCAGCGGGTCCTTTCAAGCGGAAGAGACCCAGTACTTC. Translation gives CASSGSFQAEETQYF.

V usage is TRBV19 and J usage is TRBJ2-2; 9 bases agree with TRBD1. The V gene's germline CDR1 is LNHDA and CDR2 SQIVND (reference sequence). J gave up 5 bases and V 2 bases, and 3 bases lay outside the gene matches. The CDR3 has 15 amino acids. Written as DNA, the CDR3 is TGTGCCAGTAGTATAAGGGACAGGGAAACCGGGGAGCTGTTTTTT. It yields the protein CASSIRDRETGELFF.

V is TRBV4-1 and J is TRBJ1-2; possible D gene TRBD1, 5 bases. V was pared by 4 bases and J by 0 bases, with 21 bases between. The germline V gene has CDR1 MGHRA and CDR2 YSYEKL. The CDR3 sequence is 18 residues long. The chain's CDR3 is CASSPGRQYSYSNYGYTF. The CDR3 nucleotides are TGCGCCAGCAGCCCCGGGAGACAGTATTCCTACTCTAACTATGGCTACACCTTC.

This chain connects TRBV6-4 to TRBJ2-3; 9 positions agree with TRBD2. This CDR3 is built from 15 residues. Germline V gives CDR1 MRHNA, CDR2 SNTAGT. With 3 bases clipped from V and 2 bases from J, the junction kept 3 bases outside the gene matches. The CDR3, as DNA: TGTGCCAGCAGTGAAGCTAGCGGGGCCACAGATACGCAGTATTTT. It codes for CASSEASGATDTQYF.

V and J are TRBV19 and TRBJ1-1; tentative D call: TRBD1 (5 bases). The V and J ends lost 8 bases and 1 base respectively, with 8 bases between them. The CDR3 totals 12 residues. CDR1 is LNHDA, CDR2 SQIVND, per germline (reference sequence). CDR3 region: CASSGWNTEAFF. CDR3 DNA: TGTGCCAGTTCAGGGTGGAACACTGAAGCTTTCTTT.